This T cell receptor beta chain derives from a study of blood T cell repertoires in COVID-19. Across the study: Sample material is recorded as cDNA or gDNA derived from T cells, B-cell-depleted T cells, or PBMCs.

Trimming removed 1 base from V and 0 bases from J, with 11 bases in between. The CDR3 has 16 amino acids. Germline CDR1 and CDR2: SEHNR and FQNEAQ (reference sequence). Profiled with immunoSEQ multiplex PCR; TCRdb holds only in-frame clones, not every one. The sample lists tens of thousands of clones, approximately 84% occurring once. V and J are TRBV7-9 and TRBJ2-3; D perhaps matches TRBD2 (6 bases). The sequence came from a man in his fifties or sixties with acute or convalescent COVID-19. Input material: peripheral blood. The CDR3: CASSLGDFTSTDTQYF. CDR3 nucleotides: TGTGCCAGCAGCTTAGGGGACTTCACTAGCACAGATACGCAGTATTTT. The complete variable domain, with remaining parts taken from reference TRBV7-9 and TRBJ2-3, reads DTGVSQNPRHKITKRGQNVTFRCDPISEHNRLYWYRQTLGQGPEFLTYFQNEAQLEKSRLLSDRFSAERPKGSFSTLEIQRTEQGDSAMYLCASSLGDFTSTDTQYFGPGTRLTVL.